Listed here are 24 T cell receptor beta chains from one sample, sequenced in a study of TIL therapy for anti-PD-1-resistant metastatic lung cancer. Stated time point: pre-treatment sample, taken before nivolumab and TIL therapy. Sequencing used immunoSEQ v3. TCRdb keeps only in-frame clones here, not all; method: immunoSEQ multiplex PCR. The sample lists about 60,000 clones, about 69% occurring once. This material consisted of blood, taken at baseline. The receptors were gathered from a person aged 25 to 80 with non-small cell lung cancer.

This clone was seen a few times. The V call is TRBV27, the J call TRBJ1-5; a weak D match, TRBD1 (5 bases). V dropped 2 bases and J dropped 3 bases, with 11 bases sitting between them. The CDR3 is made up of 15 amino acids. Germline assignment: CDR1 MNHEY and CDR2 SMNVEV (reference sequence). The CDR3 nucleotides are TGTGCCAGCAGTTTACTCCAGGGTACCAATCAGCCCCAGCATTTT. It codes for CASSLLQGTNQPQHF.

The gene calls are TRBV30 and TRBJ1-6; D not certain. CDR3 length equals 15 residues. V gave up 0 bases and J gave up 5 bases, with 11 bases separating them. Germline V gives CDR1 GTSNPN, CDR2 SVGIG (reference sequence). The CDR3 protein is CAWSVPRRNNSPLHF. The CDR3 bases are TGTGCCTGGAGTGTCCCTCGGCGGAATAATTCACCCCTCCACTTT.

In DNA, the CDR3 is TGTGCCAGTAATCAACAGCCGGGGCACAGCTCCTACAATGAGCAGTTCTTC. Amino acid sequence: CASNQQPGHSSYNEQFF. J is TRBJ2-1 and V is TRBV19; D tentatively fits TRBD1 or TRBD2 (5 bases each). Germline V lookup: CDR1 LNHDA, CDR2 SQIVND (reference sequence). The V end was cut by 7 bases, the J end by 0 bases, with 19 bases between. CDR3 size: 17 residues.

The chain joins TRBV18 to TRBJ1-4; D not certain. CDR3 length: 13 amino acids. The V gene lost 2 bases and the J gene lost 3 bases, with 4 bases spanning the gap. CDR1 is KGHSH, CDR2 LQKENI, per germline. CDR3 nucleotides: TGTGCCAGCTCACCAGAGCCTAATGAAAAACTGTTTTTT. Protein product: CASSPEPNEKLFF.

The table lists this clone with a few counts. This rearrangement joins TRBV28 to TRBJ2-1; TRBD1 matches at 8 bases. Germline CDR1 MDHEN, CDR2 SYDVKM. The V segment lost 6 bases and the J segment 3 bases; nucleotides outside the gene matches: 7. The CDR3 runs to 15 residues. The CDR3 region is CASSSFGTGYNEQFF. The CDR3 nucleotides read TGTGCCAGCAGCAGCTTTGGGACAGGCTACAATGAGCAGTTCTTC.

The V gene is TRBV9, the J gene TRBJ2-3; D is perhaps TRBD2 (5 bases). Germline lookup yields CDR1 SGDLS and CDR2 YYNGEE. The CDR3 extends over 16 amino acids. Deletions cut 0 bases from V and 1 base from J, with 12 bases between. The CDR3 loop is CASSVASTMGTDTQYF. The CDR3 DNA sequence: TGTGCCAGCAGCGTAGCTAGCACAATGGGCACAGATACGCAGTATTTT.

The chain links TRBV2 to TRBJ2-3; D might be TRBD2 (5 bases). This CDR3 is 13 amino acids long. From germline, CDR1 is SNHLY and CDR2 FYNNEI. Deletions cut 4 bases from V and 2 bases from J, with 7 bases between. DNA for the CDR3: TGTGCCAGCAGTGTGGACTTCACAGATACGCAGTATTTT. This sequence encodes CASSVDFTDTQYF.

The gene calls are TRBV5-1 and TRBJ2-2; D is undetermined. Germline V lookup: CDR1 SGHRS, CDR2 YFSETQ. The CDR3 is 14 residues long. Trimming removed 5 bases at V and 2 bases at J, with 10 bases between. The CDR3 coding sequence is TGCGCCAGCAGTCCCACCATTAACACCGGGGAGCTGTTTTTT. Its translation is CASSPTINTGELFF.

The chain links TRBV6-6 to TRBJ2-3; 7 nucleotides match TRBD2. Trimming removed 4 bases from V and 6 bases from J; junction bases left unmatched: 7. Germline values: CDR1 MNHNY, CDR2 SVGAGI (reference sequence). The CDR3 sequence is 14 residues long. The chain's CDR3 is CASSFSAGSDTQYF. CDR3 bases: TGTGCCAGCAGTTTTTCAGCGGGATCCGATACGCAGTATTTT.

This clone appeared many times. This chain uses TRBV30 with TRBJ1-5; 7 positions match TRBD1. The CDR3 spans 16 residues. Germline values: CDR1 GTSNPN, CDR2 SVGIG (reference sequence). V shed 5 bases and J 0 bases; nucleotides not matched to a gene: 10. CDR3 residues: CAWWGGTDLSNQPQHF. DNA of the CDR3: TGTGCCTGGTGGGGTGGGACAGACCTTAGCAATCAGCCCCAGCATTTT. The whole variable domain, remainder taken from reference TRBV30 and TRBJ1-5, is SQTIHQWPATLVQPVGSPLSLECTVEGTSNPNLYWYRQAAGRGLQLLFYSVGIGQISSEVPQNLSASRPQDRQFILSSKKLLLSDSGFYLCAWWGGTDLSNQPQHFGDGTRLSIL.

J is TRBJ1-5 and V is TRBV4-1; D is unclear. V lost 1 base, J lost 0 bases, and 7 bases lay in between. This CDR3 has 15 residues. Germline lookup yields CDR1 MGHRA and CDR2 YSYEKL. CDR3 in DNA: TGCGCCAGCAGCCAAGTGCTGCCTAGCAATCAGCCCCAGCATTTT. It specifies CASSQVLPSNQPQHF.

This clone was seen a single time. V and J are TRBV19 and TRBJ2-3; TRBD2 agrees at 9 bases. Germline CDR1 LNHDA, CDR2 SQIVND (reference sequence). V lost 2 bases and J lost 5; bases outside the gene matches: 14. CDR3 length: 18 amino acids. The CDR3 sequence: CASSIKGVAGVHGDTQYF. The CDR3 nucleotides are TGTGCCAGTAGTATAAAGGGGGTAGCGGGAGTTCATGGAGATACGCAGTATTTT.

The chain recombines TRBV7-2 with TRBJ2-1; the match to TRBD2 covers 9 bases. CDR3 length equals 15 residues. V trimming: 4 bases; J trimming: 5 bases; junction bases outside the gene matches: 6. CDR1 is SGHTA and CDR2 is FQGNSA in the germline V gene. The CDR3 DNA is TGTGCCAGCAGCTCCGATAGCGGGAGAAACAATGAGCAGTTCTTC. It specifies CASSSDSGRNNEQFF.

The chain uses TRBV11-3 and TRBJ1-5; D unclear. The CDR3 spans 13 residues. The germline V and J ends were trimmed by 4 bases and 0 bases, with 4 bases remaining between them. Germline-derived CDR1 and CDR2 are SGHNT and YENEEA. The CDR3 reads CASSYDSNQPQHF. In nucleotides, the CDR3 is TGTGCCAGCAGCTACGATAGCAATCAGCCCCAGCATTTT.

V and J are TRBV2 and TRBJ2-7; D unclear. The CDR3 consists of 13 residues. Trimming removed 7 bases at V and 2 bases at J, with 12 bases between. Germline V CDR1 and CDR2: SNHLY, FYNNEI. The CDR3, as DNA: TGTGCCAGCACAGTTCAGTTCACCTACGAGCAGTACTTC. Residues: CASTVQFTYEQYF.

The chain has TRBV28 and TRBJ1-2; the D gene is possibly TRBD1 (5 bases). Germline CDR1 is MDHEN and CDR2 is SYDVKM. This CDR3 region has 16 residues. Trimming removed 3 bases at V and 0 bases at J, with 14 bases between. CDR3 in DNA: TGTGCCAGCAGTTTCCTGGGGCCCACGGCTAACTATGGCTACACCTTC. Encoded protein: CASSFLGPTANYGYTF.

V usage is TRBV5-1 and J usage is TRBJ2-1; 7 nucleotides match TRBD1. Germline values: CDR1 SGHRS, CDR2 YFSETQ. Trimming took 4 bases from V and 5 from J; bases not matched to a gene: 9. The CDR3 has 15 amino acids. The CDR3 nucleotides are TGCGCCAGCAGCATGGGACAGACAGAGAACAATGAGCAGTTCTTC. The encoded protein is CASSMGQTENNEQFF. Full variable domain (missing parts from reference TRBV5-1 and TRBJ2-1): KAGVTQTPRYLIKTRGQQVTLSCSPISGHRSVSWYQQTPGQGLQFLFEYFSETQRNKGNFPGRFSGRQFSNSRSEMNVSTLELGDSALYLCASSMGQTENNEQFFGPGTRLTVL.

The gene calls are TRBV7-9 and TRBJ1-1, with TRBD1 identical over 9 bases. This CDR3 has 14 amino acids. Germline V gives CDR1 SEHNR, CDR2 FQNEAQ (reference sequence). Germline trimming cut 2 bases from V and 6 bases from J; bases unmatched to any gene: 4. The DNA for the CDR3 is TGTGCCAGCAGCTTACCGGGACAGGGCCCTGAAGCTTTCTTT. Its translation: CASSLPGQGPEAFF.

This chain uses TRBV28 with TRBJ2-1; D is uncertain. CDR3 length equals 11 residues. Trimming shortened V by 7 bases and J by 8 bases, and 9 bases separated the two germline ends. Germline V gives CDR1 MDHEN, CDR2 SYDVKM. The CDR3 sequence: CASTGEYEQFF. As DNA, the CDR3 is TGTGCCAGCACAGGCGAGTATGAGCAGTTCTTC.

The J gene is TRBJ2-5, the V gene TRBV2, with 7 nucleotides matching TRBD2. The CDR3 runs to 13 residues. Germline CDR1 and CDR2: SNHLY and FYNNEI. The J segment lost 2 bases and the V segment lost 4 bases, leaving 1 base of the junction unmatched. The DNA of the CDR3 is TGTGCCAGCAGTGGGGAGGGGCAAGAGACCCAGTACTTC. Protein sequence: CASSGEGQETQYF. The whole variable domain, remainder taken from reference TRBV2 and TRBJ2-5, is EPEVTQTPSHQVTQMGQEVILRCVPISNHLYFYWYRQILGQKVEFLVSFYNNEISEKSEIFDDQFSVERPDGSNFTLKIRSTKLEDSAMYFCASSGEGQETQYFGPGTRLLVL.

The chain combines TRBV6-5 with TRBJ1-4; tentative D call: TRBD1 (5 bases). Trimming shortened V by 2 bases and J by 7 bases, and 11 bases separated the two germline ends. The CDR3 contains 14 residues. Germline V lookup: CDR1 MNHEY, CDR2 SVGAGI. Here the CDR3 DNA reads TGTGCCAGCAGTTACCTGGGGGGGGGTGAAAAACTGTTTTTT. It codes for CASSYLGGGEKLFF.

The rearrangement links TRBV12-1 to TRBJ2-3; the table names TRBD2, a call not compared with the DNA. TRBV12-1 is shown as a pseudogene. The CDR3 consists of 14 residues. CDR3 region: CASSFAEERDTQYF. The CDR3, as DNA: TGTGCCAGCAGCTTTGCCGAGGAGAGGGATACGCAGTATTTT.

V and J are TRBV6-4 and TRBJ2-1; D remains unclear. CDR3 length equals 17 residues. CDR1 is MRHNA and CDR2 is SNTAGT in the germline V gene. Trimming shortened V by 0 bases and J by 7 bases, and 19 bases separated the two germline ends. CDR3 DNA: TGTGCCAGCAGTGACTCGGGCATCCCCTCGGGTTTAAATGAGCAGTTCTTC. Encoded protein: CASSDSGIPSGLNEQFF.

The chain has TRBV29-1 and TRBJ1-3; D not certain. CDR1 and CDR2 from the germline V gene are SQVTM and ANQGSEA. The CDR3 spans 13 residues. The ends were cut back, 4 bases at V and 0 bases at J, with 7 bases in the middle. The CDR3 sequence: CSVVKDSGNTIYF. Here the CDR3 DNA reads TGCAGCGTTGTCAAGGACTCTGGAAACACCATATATTTT.